This T cell receptor (beta chain) was captured by sequencing in a study of blood T cell repertoires in COVID-19. Recruitment covered about two dozen US areas and drew participants whose ages spanned about 18 to 90 years. Cohort placement rested on clinical history that participants reported themselves. Recovered Cohort 3 donors showed two negative PCRs, clearance, or symptom resolution. CDR3 length: 16 residues. V lost 5 bases and J lost 2; bases outside the gene matches: 8. In germline, CDR1 is LNHNV, CDR2 YYDKDF (reference sequence). Per the authors' pipeline: Estimated nucleated cell counts came from reference gene primer amplification. Some clones are missing from TCRdb's copy, which holds only in-frame ones; the method was immunoSEQ multiplex PCR. Clone size and the V and J calls come from that table; the DNA yielded D and trimming. Among under 250,000 clones listed, about 85% were seen once.

This clonotype originated in a man younger than 45 who had recovered from COVID-19. The sequencing input was PBMCs or T cells enriched from blood (not recorded which). This chain connects TRBV15 to TRBJ2-1; 8 positions agree with TRBD2. The CDR3: CATSAPQAGAYNEQFF. The CDR3, as DNA: TGTGCCACCAGCGCTCCTCAAGCGGGAGCCTACAATGAGCAGTTCTTC.